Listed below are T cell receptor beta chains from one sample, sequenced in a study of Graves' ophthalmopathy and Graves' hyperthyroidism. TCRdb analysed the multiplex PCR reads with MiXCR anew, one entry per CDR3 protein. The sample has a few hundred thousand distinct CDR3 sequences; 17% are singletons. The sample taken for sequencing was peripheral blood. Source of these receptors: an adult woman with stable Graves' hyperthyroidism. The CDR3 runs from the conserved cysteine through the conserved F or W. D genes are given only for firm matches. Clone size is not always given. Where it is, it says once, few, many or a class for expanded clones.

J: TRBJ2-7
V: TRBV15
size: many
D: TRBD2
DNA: TGTGCCACCAGCTCAAGGACTAGCGGGAGAGACGAGCAGTACTTC
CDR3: CATSSRTSGRDEQYF

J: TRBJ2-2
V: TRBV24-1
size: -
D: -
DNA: TGTGCCACCGCATCGAGTCAGCCCCCCGGGGAGCTGTTTTTT
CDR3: CATASSQPPGELFF

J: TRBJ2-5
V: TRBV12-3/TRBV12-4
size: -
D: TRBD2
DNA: TGTGCCAGCAGTGACGGGACTAGCGGTACGGGCGAGACCCAGTACTTC
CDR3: CASSDGTSGTGETQYF

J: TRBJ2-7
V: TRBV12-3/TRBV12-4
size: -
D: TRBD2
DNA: TGTGCCAGCAGTTGGAGCGGGAGGGAGGGCGAGCAGTACTTC
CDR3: CASSWSGREGEQYF

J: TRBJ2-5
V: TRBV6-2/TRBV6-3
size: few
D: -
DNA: TGTGCCAGCACCCAAGGCACGGCCCATCAGTACTTC
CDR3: CASTQGTAHQYF

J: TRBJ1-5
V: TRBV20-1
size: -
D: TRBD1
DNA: TGCAGTGCAATTAACCCTCAGGGGGGAAGCAATCAGCCCCAGCATTTT
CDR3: CSAINPQGGSNQPQHF

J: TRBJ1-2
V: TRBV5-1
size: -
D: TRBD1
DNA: TGCGCCAGCAAAGGACAGGGGTTGGATGGCTACACCTTC
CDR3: CASKGQGLDGYTF

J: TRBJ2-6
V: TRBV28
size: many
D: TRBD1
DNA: TGTGCCAGCGGACAGGGCTCTGGGGCCAACGTCCTGACTTTC
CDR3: CASGQGSGANVLTF

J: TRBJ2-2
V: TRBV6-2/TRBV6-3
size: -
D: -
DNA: TGTGCCAGCAGTTACGAGGGTTGGACCGGGGAGCTGTTTTTT
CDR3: CASSYEGWTGELFF

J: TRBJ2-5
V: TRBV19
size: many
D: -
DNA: TGTGCCAGTAGTATAGATCGAACGGAGACCCAGTACTTC
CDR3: CASSIDRTETQYF

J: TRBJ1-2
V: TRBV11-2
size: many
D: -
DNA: TGTGCCAGCAGCTGGGACCCCCTAGACTATGGCTACACCTTC
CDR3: CASSWDPLDYGYTF

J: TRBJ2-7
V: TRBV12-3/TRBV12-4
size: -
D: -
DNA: TGTGCCAGCAGTTTTCGGACAGTCTCCTACGAGCAGTACTTC
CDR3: CASSFRTVSYEQYF

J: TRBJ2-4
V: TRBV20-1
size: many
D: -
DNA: TGCAGTGCCACCCCCGACGGTAAAAACATTCAGTACTTC
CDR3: CSATPDGKNIQYF

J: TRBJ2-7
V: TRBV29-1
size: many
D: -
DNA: TGCAGCGCTCTATCAGATAAGAGCTCCTACGAGCAGTACTTC
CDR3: CSALSDKSSYEQYF

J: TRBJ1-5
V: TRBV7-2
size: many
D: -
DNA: TGTGCCAGCAGCTTAGGTGCGGGGTACAATCAGCCCCAGCATTTT
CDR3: CASSLGAGYNQPQHF

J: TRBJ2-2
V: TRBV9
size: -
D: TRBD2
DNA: TGTGCCAGCAGCGTAGTTAGCGGGAGCCCCCAGTCCGGGGAGCTGTTTTTT
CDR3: CASSVVSGSPQSGELFF

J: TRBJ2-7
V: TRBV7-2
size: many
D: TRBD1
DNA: TGTGCCAGCAGCAAGGACAGGGCGAGCTCCTACGAGCAGTACTTC
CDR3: CASSKDRASSYEQYF

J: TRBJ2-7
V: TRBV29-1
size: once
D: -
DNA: TGCAGCGCGGAACACCAAGATATAACCTACGAGCAGTACTTC
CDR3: CSAEHQDITYEQYF

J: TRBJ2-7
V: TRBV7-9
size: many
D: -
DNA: TGTGCCAGCAGCTCCCGTGCGCGGTCCTACGAGCAGTACTTC
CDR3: CASSSRARSYEQYF

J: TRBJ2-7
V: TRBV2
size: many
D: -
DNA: TGTGCCAGCTGTTGGGGTTACGAGCAGTACTTC
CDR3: CASCWGYEQYF

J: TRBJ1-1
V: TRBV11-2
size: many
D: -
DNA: TGTGCCAGCAGCAAGGACAGGAACACTGAAGCTTTCTTT
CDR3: CASSKDRNTEAFF

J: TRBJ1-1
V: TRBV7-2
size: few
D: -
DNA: TGTGCCAGCAGCCCACGAAGGACAGCGAACACTGAAGCTTTCTTT
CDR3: CASSPRRTANTEAFF

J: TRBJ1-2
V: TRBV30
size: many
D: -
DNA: TGTGCCTGGAGTAACCTCTATGGCTACACCTTC
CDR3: CAWSNLYGYTF

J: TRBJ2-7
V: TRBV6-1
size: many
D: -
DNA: TGTGCCAGCAGCCCTCGCCTAGGAAGGTCCTACGAGCAGTACTTC
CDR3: CASSPRLGRSYEQYF

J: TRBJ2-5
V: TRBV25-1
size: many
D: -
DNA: TGTGCCAGCAGTGACCACCACCGGGGCCAAGAGACCCAGTACTTC
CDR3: CASSDHHRGQETQYF

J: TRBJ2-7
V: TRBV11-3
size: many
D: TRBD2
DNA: TGTGCCAGCAGCTTAGTAGTAAGCGGGAGGTCCTACGAGCAGTACTTC
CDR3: CASSLVVSGRSYEQYF

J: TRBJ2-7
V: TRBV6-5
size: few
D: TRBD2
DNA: TGTGCCAGCAGTTTTGGGCGGGAGGTCTACGAGCAGTACTTC
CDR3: CASSFGREVYEQYF

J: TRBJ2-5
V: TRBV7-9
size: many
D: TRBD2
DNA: TGTGCCAGCAGCTTAGTCCTAGCGGGGATCCAAGAGACCCAGTACTTC
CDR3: CASSLVLAGIQETQYF

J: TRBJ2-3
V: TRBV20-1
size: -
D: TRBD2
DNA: TGCAGTGCTTGTTCCGCTAGCGGGAGGGCCAGCGATACGCAGTATTTT
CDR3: CSACSASGRASDTQYF

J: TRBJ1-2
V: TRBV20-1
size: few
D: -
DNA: TGCAGTGCCCCGCAACAGACAGCCTATAACTATTGCTACACCTTC
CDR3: CSAPQQTAYNYCYTF

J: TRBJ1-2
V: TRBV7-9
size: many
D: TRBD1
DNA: TGTGCCAGCAGCCAACTCACGGACAGGGGTTATGGCTACACCTTC
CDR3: CASSQLTDRGYGYTF

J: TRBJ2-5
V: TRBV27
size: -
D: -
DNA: TGTGCCAGCAGTCGTGCCTGGAGGGGAGAGACCCAGTACTTC
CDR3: CASSRAWRGETQYF

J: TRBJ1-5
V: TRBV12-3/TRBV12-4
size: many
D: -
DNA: TGTGCCAGCAGTTGGAGTAATCAGCCCCAGCATTTT
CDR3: CASSWSNQPQHF

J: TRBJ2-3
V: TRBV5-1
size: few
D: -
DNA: TGCGCCAGCAGCCCGGAGACTCGGAATACGCAGTATTTT
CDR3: CASSPETRNTQYF

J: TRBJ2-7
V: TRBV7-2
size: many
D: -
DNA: TGTGCCAGCAGCTTAGCACAGGGCGAGCAGTACTTC
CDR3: CASSLAQGEQYF

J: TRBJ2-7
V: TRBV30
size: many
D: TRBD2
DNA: TGTGCCTGGACTCTTTGGGCGGGAGGAGCCTACGAGCAGTACTTC
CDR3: CAWTLWAGGAYEQYF

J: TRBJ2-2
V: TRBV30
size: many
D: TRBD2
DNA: TGTGCCTGGAACGGACTAGCGGAACCGAACACCGGGGAGCTGTTTTTT
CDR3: CAWNGLAEPNTGELFF

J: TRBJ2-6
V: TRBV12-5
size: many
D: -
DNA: TGTGCTAGTGGTTTGCGGCTCTCTGGGGCCAGCGTCCTGACTTTC
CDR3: CASGLRLSGASVLTF